These 20 T cell receptor beta chains share one sample of origin, sequenced in a study of OX40 agonist ivuxolimab in advanced cancers. Method: immunoSEQ multiplex PCR; TCRdb's copy keeps in-frame clones and lacks some. In the table there are 45,000 to 75,000 clones, about 85% of which are singletons. Sequenced here: CD4+ or CD8+ T cells sorted from blood, sampled in a trial of the OX40 agonist ivuxolimab. Source of these receptors: an adult with an advanced solid tumor such as melanoma, head and neck, liver or kidney cancer.

The chain employs TRBV2 and TRBJ1-2; D perhaps matches TRBD1 (5 bases). The CDR3 has 13 residues. Germline values: CDR1 SNHLY, CDR2 FYNNEI. V lost 5 bases to trimming and J lost 4 bases, with 11 bases between them. The CDR3 coding sequence is TGTGCCAGCAGTCTCGACAGCATCTATGGCTACACCTTC. It encodes CASSLDSIYGYTF. The entire variable domain, with the rest obtained from reference TRBV2 and TRBJ1-2, is as follows: EPEVTQTPSHQVTQMGQEVILRCVPISNHLYFYWYRQILGQKVEFLVSFYNNEISEKSEIFDDQFSVERPDGSNFTLKIRSTKLEDSAMYFCASSLDSIYGYTFGSGTRLTVV.

The rearrangement joins TRBV11-2 to TRBJ1-6, with 8 bases matching TRBD1. This CDR3 has 15 amino acids. The V gene end was trimmed by 5 bases and the J gene end by 9 bases; junction bases not matched to a gene: 9. Germline values: CDR1 SGHAT, CDR2 FQNNGV. CDR3: CASSLRQGRISPLHF. CDR3 DNA sequence: TGTGCCAGCAGCCTCCGACAGGGGCGGATTTCACCCCTCCACTTT.

The chain employs TRBV5-1 and TRBJ1-1, with D possibly TRBD1 on 5 matching bases. The CDR3 covers 13 residues. Germline V gene data show CDR1 as SGHRS and CDR2 as YFSETQ. With 4 bases removed from V and 5 bases from J, the gap between germline ends came to 12 bases. The CDR3 region is CASSAWGSTEAFF. CDR3 nucleotides: TGCGCCAGCAGCGCCTGGGGGAGTACTGAAGCTTTCTTT. Together with reference TRBV5-1 and TRBJ1-1, the CDR3 gives the full variable domain: KAGVTQTPRYLIKTRGQQVTLSCSPISGHRSVSWYQQTPGQGLQFLFEYFSETQRNKGNFPGRFSGRQFSNSRSEMNVSTLELGDSALYLCASSAWGSTEAFFGQGTRLTVV.

The rearrangement links TRBV19 to TRBJ2-1; 10 bases are a match to TRBD1. This CDR3 comprises 13 residues. In germline, CDR1 is LNHDA, CDR2 SQIVND (reference sequence). Trimming took 6 bases from V and 13 from J; bases not matched to a gene: 9. The CDR3 sequence is CASSLGTGDRQFF. In DNA, the CDR3 is TGTGCCAGTAGCTTGGGGACAGGGGATAGACAGTTCTTC.

V is TRBV6-5 and J is TRBJ1-4; possible D gene TRBD1, 5 bases. In germline, CDR1 is MNHEY, CDR2 SVGAGI. The V and J ends lost 10 bases and 0 bases respectively, with 12 bases between them. The length of the CDR3 is 14 residues. The CDR3 DNA is TGTGCCACCAGGGATATTGCAACTAATGAAAAACTGTTTTTT. This translates into CATRDIATNEKLFF.

V is TRBV19 and J is TRBJ1-5, with D perhaps matching TRBD1 (5 bases). Germline V gives CDR1 LNHDA, CDR2 SQIVND (reference sequence). Trimming left V 7 bases short and J 4 bases short, with 11 bases between. The CDR3 is made up of 13 amino acids. DNA of the CDR3: TGTGCCAGTAAACAGGATTTTAATCAGCCCCAGCATTTT. Amino acid sequence: CASKQDFNQPQHF.

This clone was recorded only once. The chain is built from TRBV7-2 and TRBJ2-1, with D possibly TRBD1 on 6 matching bases. There are 16 residues in the CDR3. The germline V gene has CDR1 SGHTA and CDR2 FQGNSA. The V end lost 0 bases, the J end lost 0 bases, and 9 bases lay between the germline ends. CDR3 nucleotides: TGTGCCAGCAGCTTAGCGATGGACAGCTCCTACAATGAGCAGTTCTTC. This encodes CASSLAMDSSYNEQFF. The full variable domain, in which reference TRBV7-2 and TRBJ2-1 provide the parts outside the CDR3, is GAGVSQSPSNKVTEKGKDVELRCDPISGHTALYWYRQSLGQGLEFLIYFQGNSAPDKSGLPSDRFSAERTGGSVSTLTIQRTQQEDSAVYLCASSLAMDSSYNEQFFGPGTRLTVL.

This rearrangement joins TRBV6-1 to TRBJ2-2; 7 nucleotides line up with TRBD1. The CDR3 loop spans 15 amino acids. The V and J ends lost 6 bases and 5 bases, in that order; junction bases with no gene match: 9. The germline CDR1 and CDR2 sequences are MNHNS and SASEGT. CDR3: CASRPGTAKTGELFF. In DNA, the CDR3 is TGTGCCAGCAGGCCCGGGACAGCAAAAACCGGGGAGCTGTTTTTT.

The chain links TRBV5-1 to TRBJ2-3, with TRBD2 identical over 11 bases. V gave up 0 bases and J gave up 4 bases; unmatched junction bases: 4. The CDR3 runs 16 residues. Germline V gene data show CDR1 as SGHRS and CDR2 as YFSETQ. The CDR3 spells CASSLVELAGADTQYF. DNA of the CDR3: TGCGCCAGCAGCTTGGTGGAACTAGCGGGAGCAGATACGCAGTATTTT.

The chain has TRBV2 and TRBJ2-7; 9 nucleotides line up with TRBD1. V lost 7 bases and J lost 3; bases outside the gene matches: 10. The CDR3 sequence is 15 residues long. Germline lookup yields CDR1 SNHLY and CDR2 FYNNEI. CDR3 in amino acids: CASTGGQGRVYEQYF. The CDR3 DNA reads as TGTGCCAGCACCGGGGGACAGGGCCGAGTCTACGAGCAGTACTTC. Combining the CDR3 with reference TRBV2 and TRBJ2-7 gives the whole variable domain EPEVTQTPSHQVTQMGQEVILRCVPISNHLYFYWYRQILGQKVEFLVSFYNNEISEKSEIFDDQFSVERPDGSNFTLKIRSTKLEDSAMYFCASTGGQGRVYEQYFGPGTRLTVT.

This clone has just a few counts. The V gene is TRBV11-1, the J gene TRBJ2-7, with D uncertain. Germline V CDR1 and CDR2: SGHAT, FQDESV (reference sequence). V was shortened by 5 bases and J by 4 bases, with 12 bases between the two germline ends. This CDR3 contains 13 residues. Here the CDR3 reads CASSPRFGYEQYF. The CDR3, as DNA: TGTGCCAGCAGCCCCAGGTTCGGTTACGAGCAGTACTTC.

V gene TRBV5-1 combines with J gene TRBJ2-7; no firm D call. Looked up from germline, CDR1 is SGHRS and CDR2 is YFSETQ. CDR3 length equals 14 residues. V lost 2 bases, J lost 5 bases, and 14 bases lay in between. The CDR3 nucleotides are TGCGCCAGCAGCTTACACGTGTTAAATAACGAGCAGTACTTC. This encodes CASSLHVLNNEQYF.

This clone was picked up a small number of times. This chain joins TRBV9 and TRBJ2-3; possible D gene TRBD2, 5 bases. The V end was cut by 0 bases, the J end by 4 bases, with 18 bases between. Germline assignment: CDR1 SGDLS and CDR2 YYNGEE. The CDR3 totals 17 residues. CDR3 region: CASSVGTPSALADTQYF. CDR3 DNA: TGTGCCAGCAGCGTAGGGACTCCGTCCGCATTAGCAGATACGCAGTATTTT.

The rearrangement links TRBV6-6 to TRBJ2-7, with 10 bases fitting TRBD2. The CDR3 spans 14 residues. CDR1 MNHNY and CDR2 SVGAGI come from the germline V gene (reference sequence). V was clipped by 6 bases and J by 2 bases; unmatched bases: 4. The CDR3 spells CASRLAGVPYEQYF. The CDR3 coding sequence is TGTGCCAGCAGGCTAGCGGGAGTTCCCTACGAGCAGTACTTC.

The chain joins TRBV27 to TRBJ1-2; 8 bases agree with TRBD1. Losses at the gene ends were 4 bases for V and 7 bases for J; bases not matched to a gene: 11. Germline loops: CDR1 MNHEY, CDR2 SMNVEV (reference sequence). This CDR3 contains 15 residues. The CDR3 DNA follows: TGTGCCAGCAGTTCCCACCTCGGACAGGGTTGTGGCTACACCTTC. It translates to CASSSHLGQGCGYTF.

Regarding this clone: The junction departs from germline at one end; a sequencing error may be responsible. Other DNA sequences in the sample encode the same CDR3. The V and J genes are TRBV7-8 and TRBJ1-5; no firm D call. The CDR3 contains 14 residues. Germline CDR1 is SGHVS and CDR2 is FQNEAQ. Here the CDR3 reads CASSLALGNQPQHF. In nucleotides, the CDR3 is TGTGCCAGCAGCTTAGCGCTTGGCAATCAGCCTCAGCATTTT. Looking up the rest from reference TRBV7-8 and TRBJ1-5 gives the full variable domain: GAGVSQSPRYKVAKRGQDVALRCDPISGHVSLFWYQQALGQGPEFLTYFQNEAQLDKSGLPSDRFFAERPEGSVSTLKIQRTQQEDSAVYLCASSLALGNQPQHFGDGTRLSIL.

This chain joins TRBV7-2 and TRBJ2-3, with TRBD2 identical over 12 bases. J lost 4 bases, V lost 5 bases, and 7 bases had no gene match. This CDR3 is built from 16 residues. In germline, CDR1 is SGHTA, CDR2 FQGNSA. The CDR3 region is CASSIRTSGTADTQYF. The CDR3 DNA is TGTGCCAGCAGCATCAGGACTAGCGGGACTGCAGATACGCAGTATTTT.

This chain links TRBV19 with TRBJ1-1; D call uncertain. Germline loops: CDR1 LNHDA, CDR2 SQIVND (reference sequence). This CDR3 has 12 amino acids. Between the trimmed V and J ends, which lost 7 bases and 9 bases, there was a span of 15 bases. The CDR3 DNA follows: TGTGCCAGTACCCCTCGAGTGGGGAAAGCTTTCTTT. It is translated as CASTPRVGKAFF.

The V gene is TRBV6-1, the J gene TRBJ1-1, with D unclear. The CDR3 is 13 amino acids. Germline lookup yields CDR1 MNHNS and CDR2 SASEGT. V was shortened by 7 bases and J by 1 base, with 10 bases between the two germline ends. DNA for the CDR3: TGTGCCAGCATAGTGGTAGAGAACACTGAAGCTTTCTTT. This codes for CASIVVENTEAFF.

The gene calls are TRBV5-6 and TRBJ2-5; D not certain. The V and J ends lost 0 bases and 4 bases respectively, with 7 bases between them. Germline V gene lookup returns CDR1 SGHDT and CDR2 YYEEEE. The CDR3 runs 13 residues. The CDR3, as DNA: TGTGCCAGCAGCTTGGTCCAAGGAGAGACCCAGTACTTC. The encoded protein is CASSLVQGETQYF.